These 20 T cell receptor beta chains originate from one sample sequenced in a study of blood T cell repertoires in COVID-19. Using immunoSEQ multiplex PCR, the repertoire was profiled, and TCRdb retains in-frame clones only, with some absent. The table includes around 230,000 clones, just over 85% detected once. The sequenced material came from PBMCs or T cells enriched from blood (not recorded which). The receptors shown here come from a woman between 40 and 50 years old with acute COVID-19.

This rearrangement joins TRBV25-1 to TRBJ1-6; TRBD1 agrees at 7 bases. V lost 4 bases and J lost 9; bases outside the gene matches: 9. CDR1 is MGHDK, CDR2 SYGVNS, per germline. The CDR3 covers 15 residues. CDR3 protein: CASSGRGTEFSPLHF. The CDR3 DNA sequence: TGTGCCAGCAGTGGAAGAGGGACAGAATTTTCACCCCTCCACTTT.

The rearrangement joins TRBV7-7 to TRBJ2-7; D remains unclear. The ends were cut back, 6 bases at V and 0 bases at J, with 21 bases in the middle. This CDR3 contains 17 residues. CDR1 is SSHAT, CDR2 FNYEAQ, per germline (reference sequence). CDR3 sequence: CASSFPPGLQSSYEQYV. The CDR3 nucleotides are TGTGCCAGCAGTTTTCCCCCCGGTCTCCAATCCTCCTACGAGCAGTACGTC.

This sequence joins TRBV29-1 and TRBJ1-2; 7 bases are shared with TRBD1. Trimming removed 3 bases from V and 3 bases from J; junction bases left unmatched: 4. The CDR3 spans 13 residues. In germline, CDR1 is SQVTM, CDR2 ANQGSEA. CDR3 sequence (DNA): TGCAGCGTTGACAGGGGGAGCTACTATGGCTACACCTTC. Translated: CSVDRGSYYGYTF.

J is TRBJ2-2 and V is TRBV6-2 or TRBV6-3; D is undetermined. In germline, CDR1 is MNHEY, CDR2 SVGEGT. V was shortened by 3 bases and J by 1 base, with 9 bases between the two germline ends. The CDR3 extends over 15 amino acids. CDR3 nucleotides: TGTGCCAGCAGTTATTTTTTCAGGAACACCGGGGAGCTGTTTTTT. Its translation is CASSYFFRNTGELFF.

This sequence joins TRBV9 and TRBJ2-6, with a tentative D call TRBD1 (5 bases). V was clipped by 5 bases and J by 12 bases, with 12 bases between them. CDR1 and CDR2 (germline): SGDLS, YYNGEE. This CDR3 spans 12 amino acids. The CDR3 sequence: CASSDSGGVLTF. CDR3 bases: TGTGCCAGCAGTGACAGTGGCGGCGTCCTGACTTTC.

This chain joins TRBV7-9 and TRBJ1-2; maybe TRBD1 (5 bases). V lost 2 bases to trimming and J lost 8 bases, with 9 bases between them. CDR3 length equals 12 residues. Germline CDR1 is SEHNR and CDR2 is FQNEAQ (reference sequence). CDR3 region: CASSLIQGGYTF. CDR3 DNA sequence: TGTGCCAGCAGCTTAATCCAGGGCGGCTACACCTTC.

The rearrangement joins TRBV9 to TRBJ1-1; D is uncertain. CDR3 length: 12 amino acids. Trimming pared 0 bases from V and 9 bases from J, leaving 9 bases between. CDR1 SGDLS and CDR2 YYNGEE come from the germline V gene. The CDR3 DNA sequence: TGTGCCAGCAGCGTAGTTGACTCGAAAGCTTTCTTT. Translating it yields CASSVVDSKAFF.

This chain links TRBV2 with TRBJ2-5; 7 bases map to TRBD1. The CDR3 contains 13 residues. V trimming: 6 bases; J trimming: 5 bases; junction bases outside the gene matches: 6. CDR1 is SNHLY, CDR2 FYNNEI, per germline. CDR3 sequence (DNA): TGTGCCAGCAGCAGACAGGGTGAGGAGACCCAGTACTTC. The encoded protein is CASSRQGEETQYF. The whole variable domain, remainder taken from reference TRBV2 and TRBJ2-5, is EPEVTQTPSHQVTQMGQEVILRCVPISNHLYFYWYRQILGQKVEFLVSFYNNEISEKSEIFDDQFSVERPDGSNFTLKIRSTKLEDSAMYFCASSRQGEETQYFGPGTRLLVL.

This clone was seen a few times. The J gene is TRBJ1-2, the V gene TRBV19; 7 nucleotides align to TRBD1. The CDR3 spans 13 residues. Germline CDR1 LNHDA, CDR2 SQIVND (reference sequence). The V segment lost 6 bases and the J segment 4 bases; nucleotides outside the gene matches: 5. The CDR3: CASRRTGRYGYTF. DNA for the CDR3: TGTGCCAGTAGGCGGACAGGACGCTATGGCTACACCTTC. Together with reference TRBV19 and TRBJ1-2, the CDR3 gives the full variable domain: DGGITQSPKYLFRKEGQNVTLSCEQNLNHDAMYWYRQDPGQGLRLIYYSQIVNDFQKGDIAEGYSVSREKKESFPLTVTSAQKNPTAFYLCASRRTGRYGYTFGSGTRLTVV.

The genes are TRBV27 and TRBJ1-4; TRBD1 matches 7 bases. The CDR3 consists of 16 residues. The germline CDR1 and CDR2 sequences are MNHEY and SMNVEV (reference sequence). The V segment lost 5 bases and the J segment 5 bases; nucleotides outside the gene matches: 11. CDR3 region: CASSKNIQGGNEKLFF. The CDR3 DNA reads TGTGCCAGCAGTAAGAACATTCAGGGGGGAAATGAAAAACTGTTTTTT.

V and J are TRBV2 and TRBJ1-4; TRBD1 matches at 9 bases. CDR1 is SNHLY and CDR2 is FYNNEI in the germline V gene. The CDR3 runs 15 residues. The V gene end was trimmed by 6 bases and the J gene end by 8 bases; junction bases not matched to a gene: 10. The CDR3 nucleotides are TGTGCCAGCAGCGCGGGACAGGGCGGGGGAGAAAAACTGTTTTTT. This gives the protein CASSAGQGGGEKLFF.

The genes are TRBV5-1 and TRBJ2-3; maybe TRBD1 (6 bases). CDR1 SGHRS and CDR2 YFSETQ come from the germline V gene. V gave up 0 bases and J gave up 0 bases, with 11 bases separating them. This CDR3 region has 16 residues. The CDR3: CASSLAGRGSTDTQYF. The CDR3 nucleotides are TGCGCCAGCAGCTTGGCCGGCAGGGGAAGCACAGATACGCAGTATTTT.

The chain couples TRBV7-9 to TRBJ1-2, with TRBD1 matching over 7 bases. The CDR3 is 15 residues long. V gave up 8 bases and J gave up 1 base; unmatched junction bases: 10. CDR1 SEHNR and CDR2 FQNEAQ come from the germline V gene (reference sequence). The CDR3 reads CASAVGGSVNYGYTF. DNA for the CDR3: TGTGCCAGCGCCGTAGGGGGCAGTGTTAACTATGGCTACACCTTC.

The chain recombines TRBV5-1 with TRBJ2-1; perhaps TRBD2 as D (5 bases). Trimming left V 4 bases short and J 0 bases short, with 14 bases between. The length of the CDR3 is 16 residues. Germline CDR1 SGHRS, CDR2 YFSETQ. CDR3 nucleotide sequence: TGCGCCAGCAGCCCGGCGGACTTTTTCTCCTACAATGAGCAGTTCTTC. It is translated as CASSPADFFSYNEQFF.

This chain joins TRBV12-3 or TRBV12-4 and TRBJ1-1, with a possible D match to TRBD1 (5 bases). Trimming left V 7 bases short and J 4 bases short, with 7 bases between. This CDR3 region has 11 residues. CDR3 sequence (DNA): TGTGCCAGCACCCAGGGCACTGAAGCTTTCTTT. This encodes CASTQGTEAFF.

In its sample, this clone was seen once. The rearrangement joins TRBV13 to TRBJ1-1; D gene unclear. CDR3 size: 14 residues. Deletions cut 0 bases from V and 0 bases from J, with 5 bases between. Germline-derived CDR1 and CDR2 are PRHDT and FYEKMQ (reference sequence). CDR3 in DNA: TGTGCCAGCAGCTTAGGGCGGTTGAACACTGAAGCTTTCTTT. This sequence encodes CASSLGRLNTEAFF. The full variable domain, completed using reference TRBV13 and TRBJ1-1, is AAGVIQSPRHLIKEKRETATLKCYPIPRHDTVYWYQQGPGQDPQFLISFYEKMQSDKGSIPDRFSAQQFSDYHSELNMSSLELGDSALYFCASSLGRLNTEAFFGQGTRLTVV.

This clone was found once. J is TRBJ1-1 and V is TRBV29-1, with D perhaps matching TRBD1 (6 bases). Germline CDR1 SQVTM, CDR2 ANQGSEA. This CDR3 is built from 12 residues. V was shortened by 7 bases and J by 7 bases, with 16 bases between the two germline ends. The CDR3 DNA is TGCAGCGCCGCAACAGGGTCCCATGAAGCTTTCTTT. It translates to CSAATGSHEAFF.

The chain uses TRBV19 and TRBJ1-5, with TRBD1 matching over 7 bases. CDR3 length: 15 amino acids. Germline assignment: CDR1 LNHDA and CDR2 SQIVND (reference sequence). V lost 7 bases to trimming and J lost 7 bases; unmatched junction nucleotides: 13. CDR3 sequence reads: CASTPIMGTAQPQHF. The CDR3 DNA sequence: TGTGCCAGTACCCCTATTATGGGGACAGCCCAGCCCCAGCATTTT.

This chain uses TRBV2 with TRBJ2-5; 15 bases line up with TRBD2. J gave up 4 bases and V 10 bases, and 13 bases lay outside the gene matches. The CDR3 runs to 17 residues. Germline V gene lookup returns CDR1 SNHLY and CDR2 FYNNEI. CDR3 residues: CAIPRGLAGGALETQYF. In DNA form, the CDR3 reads TGTGCCATTCCCCGGGGACTAGCGGGGGGAGCGCTAGAGACCCAGTACTTC.

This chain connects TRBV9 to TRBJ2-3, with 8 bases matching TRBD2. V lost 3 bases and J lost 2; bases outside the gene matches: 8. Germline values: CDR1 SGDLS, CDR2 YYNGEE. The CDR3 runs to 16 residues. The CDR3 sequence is CASSEGVAGTTDTQYF. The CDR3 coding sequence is TGTGCCAGCAGCGAGGGGGTAGCGGGGACCACAGATACGCAGTATTTT.